Shown below are 21 T cell receptor beta chains from a single sample sequenced in a study of shared clonotypes between healthy human individuals (TCRdb year 2020). The method behind the library was the immunoSEQ multiplex PCR assay. TCRdb obtained this table from immuneACCESS and retained in-frame rearrangements with V and J assigned. These tables miss some clones; where compared with another copy, unresolved V genes account for less than half of the shortfall, and the remainder is unexplained. This sample has about 2.3 million clones in its table, and 85% to 95% of those were observed once. Under 0.45% of the sample comes from the top ten. The sequencing input was naive CD4+ T cells from PBMCs. Taken with the paper, the label for cell subset or site translates to: CD45RA+ positively selected. These receptors were taken from a man younger than 35 in good health. Some clones in this sample may be carry-over from other donors' samples.

The V call is TRBV9, the J call TRBJ2-5, with no clear D. Between the trimmed V and J ends, which lost 4 bases and 7 bases, there was a span of 14 bases. The length of the CDR3 is 13 residues. Germline V gene lookup returns CDR1 SGDLS and CDR2 YYNGEE. The CDR3 DNA is TGTGCCAGCAGCCCGGGCGTGACGGGGACCCAGTACTTC. It specifies CASSPGVTGTQYF.

This chain links TRBV11-3 with TRBJ2-1; perhaps TRBD2 as D (6 bases). The V end lost 1 base, the J end lost 0 bases, and 16 bases lay between the germline ends. The CDR3 is 18 amino acids. CDR1 SGHNT and CDR2 YENEEA come from the germline V gene. CDR3 coding DNA: TGTGCCAGCAGCTTAGGTTCACTAGCTGGTAGCTCCTACAATGAGCAGTTCTTC. Amino acids: CASSLGSLAGSSYNEQFF.

This chain joins TRBV6-1 and TRBJ2-7, with 8 nucleotides matching TRBD1. V trimming: 6 bases; J trimming: 3 bases; junction bases outside the gene matches: 10. The germline gives CDR1 MNHNS, CDR2 SASEGT. The CDR3 consists of 15 residues. DNA for the CDR3: TGTGCCAGCAGCCCCTCACCGGACAGGGTCTACGAGCAGTACTTC. Protein: CASSPSPDRVYEQYF.

A single count supports this clone. The V gene is TRBV4-2, the J gene TRBJ2-7, with 9 nucleotides matching TRBD1. The V and J ends lost 0 bases and 2 bases, in that order; junction bases with no gene match: 8. Germline V CDR1 and CDR2: LGHNA, YNFKEQ. The CDR3 contains 17 residues. The DNA of the CDR3 is TGTGCCAGCAGCCAAGACTCTACGGGGGACAGGGCCTACGAGCAGTACTTC. Protein product: CASSQDSTGDRAYEQYF.

This chain links TRBV7-9 with TRBJ2-5; D is unresolved. The CDR3 sequence is 14 residues long. Trimming removed 4 bases from V and 4 bases from J, with 13 bases in between. The germline V gene encodes CDR1 SEHNR and CDR2 FQNEAQ (reference sequence). CDR3 sequence reads: CASSSKGPLETQYF. In nucleotides, the CDR3 is TGTGCCAGCAGCTCGAAGGGCCCCCTAGAGACCCAGTACTTC.

The genes are TRBV28 and TRBJ2-7, with D possibly being TRBD1 or TRBD2 (5 bases each). V was trimmed by 3 bases and J by 3 bases, leaving 15 bases between them. CDR1 is MDHEN, CDR2 SYDVKM, per germline. This CDR3 has 15 amino acids. The CDR3 reads CASSFRDRTVYEQYF. CDR3 nucleotides: TGTGCCAGCAGTTTCCGGGACCGAACCGTCTACGAGCAGTACTTC.

Regarding this clone: Other nucleotide sequences from this sample produce the same CDR3. V and J are TRBV9 and TRBJ2-1; TRBD1 might be the D (6 bases). Between the trimmed V and J ends, which lost 0 bases and 2 bases, there was a span of 9 bases. Germline V lookup: CDR1 SGDLS, CDR2 YYNGEE. This CDR3 has 15 amino acids. The CDR3: CASSVDGGAYNEQFF. The CDR3 DNA reads TGTGCCAGCAGCGTAGATGGGGGCGCCTACAATGAGCAGTTCTTC. The full variable domain, in which reference TRBV9 and TRBJ2-1 provide the parts outside the CDR3, is DSGVTQTPKHLITATGQRVTLRCSPRSGDLSVYWYQQSLDQGLQFLIQYYNGEERAKGNILERFSAQQFPDLHSELNLSSLELGDSALYFCASSVDGGAYNEQFFGPGTRLTVL.

The J gene is TRBJ1-5, the V gene TRBV28; D is undetermined. Germline V lookup: CDR1 MDHEN, CDR2 SYDVKM. The ends were cut back, 2 bases at V and 3 bases at J, with 8 bases in the middle. This CDR3 comprises 14 residues. DNA for the CDR3: TGTGCCAGCAGTTTAGGGCAGCACAATCAGCCCCAGCATTTT. Translating gives CASSLGQHNQPQHF.

The J gene is TRBJ2-2, the V gene TRBV21-1; the DNA was not used to check the table's D call, TRBD2. TRBV21-1 is a pseudogene locus. CDR3 size: 15 residues. The chain's CDR3 is CASSKLEANTGELFF. CDR3 DNA: TGTGCCAGCAGCAAGCTAGAAGCGAACACCGGGGAGCTGTTTTTT.

This rearrangement joins TRBV14 to TRBJ2-7; D perhaps matches TRBD2 (5 bases). CDR1 and CDR2 (germline): SGHDN, FVKESK. This CDR3 is 17 amino acids long. Trimming removed 4 bases from V and 2 bases from J, with 21 bases in between. The CDR3 sequence is CASSRPGTSLGAYEQYF. The CDR3 nucleotides are TGTGCCAGCAGCCGTCCCGGAACGTCTCTCGGGGCCTACGAGCAGTACTTC. Looking up the rest from reference TRBV14 and TRBJ2-7 gives the full variable domain: EAGVTQFPSHSVIEKGQTVTLRCDPISGHDNLYWYRRVMGKEIKFLLHFVKESKQDESGMPNNRFLAERTGGTYSTLKVQPAELEDSGVYFCASSRPGTSLGAYEQYFGPGTRLTVT.

The chain recombines TRBV7-2 with TRBJ2-7, with 9 bases that match TRBD2. The CDR3 spans 14 residues. Germline V gene lookup returns CDR1 SGHTA and CDR2 FQGNSA. J gave up 2 bases and V 5 bases, and 4 bases lay outside the gene matches. The CDR3 bases are TGTGCCAGCAGCAATAGCGGGAGTCCCTACGAGCAGTACTTC. Its protein product is CASSNSGSPYEQYF.

The genes are TRBV14 and TRBJ2-7; D is possibly TRBD1 or TRBD2 (5 bases each). CDR3 size: 15 residues. Trimming took 3 bases from V and 2 from J, leaving 14 bases between them. The V gene's germline CDR1 is SGHDN and CDR2 FVKESK. The CDR3 DNA reads as TGTGCCAGCAGCCAGACCGGGACGGCACCCTACGAGCAGTACTTC. Its translation is CASSQTGTAPYEQYF.

The chain joins TRBV9 to TRBJ2-3; 7 bases map to TRBD1. Germline assignment: CDR1 SGDLS and CDR2 YYNGEE. The CDR3 sequence is 17 residues long. The ends lost 3 bases at V and 0 bases at J; junction bases unmatched: 10. CDR3 DNA: TGTGCCAGCAGCGCAACAGGGGCGCTGACTAGCACAGATACGCAGTATTTT. Translating it yields CASSATGALTSTDTQYF.

This clone has a single count. This chain connects TRBV2 to TRBJ2-1; D is unresolved. The CDR3 runs 11 residues. The germline V gene has CDR1 SNHLY and CDR2 FYNNEI. Trimming pared 1 base from V and 13 bases from J, leaving 8 bases between. CDR3 sequence (DNA): TGTGCCAGCAGTGAAGGGCAGATTCAGTTCTTC. Translation gives CASSEGQIQFF.

As to this clone: Other DNA sequences in this specimen translate into the identical CDR3. The chain uses TRBV9 and TRBJ2-7; D remains ambiguous. The CDR3 totals 14 residues. Trimming shortened V by 0 bases and J by 0 bases, and 7 bases separated the two germline ends. Germline assignment: CDR1 SGDLS and CDR2 YYNGEE. CDR3 region: CASSVVPGSYEQYF. The DNA for the CDR3 is TGTGCCAGCAGCGTAGTTCCGGGCTCCTACGAGCAGTACTTC.

The count of this clone is one. The rearrangement uses TRBV30 and TRBJ2-3; 7 bases fit TRBD1. Trimming took 6 bases from V and 2 from J; bases not matched to a gene: 8. The CDR3 totals 14 residues. Germline values: CDR1 GTSNPN, CDR2 SVGIG (reference sequence). In DNA form, the CDR3 reads TGTGCCTGCTCGCCAGGGGGAAACACAGATACGCAGTATTTT. This gives the protein CACSPGGNTDTQYF. Full variable domain (outside the CDR3, taken from reference TRBV30 and TRBJ2-3): SQTIHQWPATLVQPVGSPLSLECTVEGTSNPNLYWYRQAAGRGLQLLFYSVGIGQISSEVPQNLSASRPQDRQFILSSKKLLLSDSGFYLCACSPGGNTDTQYFGPGTRLTVL.

The chain employs TRBV28 and TRBJ2-5; either TRBD1 or TRBD2 may fit D (5 bases each). The CDR3 sequence is 16 residues long. Germline-derived CDR1 and CDR2 are MDHEN and SYDVKM. The ends were cut back, 3 bases at V and 2 bases at J, with 16 bases in the middle. DNA for the CDR3: TGTGCCAGCAGTTTTAGCTCCGGGACGGTTCAAGAGACCCAGTACTTC. Translation gives CASSFSSGTVQETQYF.

The chain joins TRBV4-1 to TRBJ1-5; D uncertain. Germline CDR1 and CDR2: MGHRA and YSYEKL. The CDR3 contains 15 residues. V was pared by 2 bases and J by 6 bases, with 14 bases between. The CDR3 protein is CASSQNPNGGQPQHF. DNA of the CDR3: TGCGCCAGCAGCCAAAATCCGAATGGAGGTCAGCCCCAGCATTTT.

The gene calls are TRBV6-1 and TRBJ2-7; possible D gene TRBD1, 6 bases. CDR1 and CDR2 (germline): MNHNS, SASEGT. This CDR3 comprises 14 residues. V lost 4 bases to trimming and J lost 2 bases, with 12 bases between them. CDR3 region: CASSVDRAAYEQYF. DNA of the CDR3: TGTGCCAGCAGTGTGGACAGAGCCGCCTACGAGCAGTACTTC.

J is TRBJ1-2 and V is TRBV28; D uncertain. Trimming pared 6 bases from V and 3 bases from J, leaving 5 bases between. The CDR3 spans 11 residues. Germline CDR1 MDHEN, CDR2 SYDVKM. CDR3 DNA: TGTGCCAGCAGCGGTGACTATGGCTACACCTTC. Its translation: CASSGDYGYTF.

With regard to this clone: The DNA is left out, because the CDR3 cannot be placed on it with certainty; the CDR3 is given as TCRdb lists it. This rearrangement joins TRBV7-9 to TRBJ1-1; the table assigns TRBD1, which was not confirmed against the DNA. The CDR3 region is 18 residues in length, termini included. The V gene's germline CDR1 is SEHNR and CDR2 FQNEAQ (reference sequence). The CDR3 region is CASSYTFGTGALNTEAFF.